These 19 T cell receptor beta chains originate from one sample sequenced in a study of regulatory T cells in long-lasting Graves disease. Time point defined: newly diagnosed GD, antithyroid drugs for less than 3 months. PBMCs were the source of the RNA used for TCR sequencing. Sequencing libraries for TCR beta were prepared with iRepertoire HTBI primers and Arm-PCR of CDR3 regions. TCRdb called the multiplex PCR reads again in MiXCR, with one record for every CDR3 protein. This table holds a few hundred thousand distinct CDR3 sequences, 20% to 25% found once. The sample consisted of peripheral blood mononuclear cells (PBMCs), taken at new diagnosis, from a patient treated with antithyroid drugs. Every receptor here comes from a female donor with Graves disease.

The sample holds many counts of this clonotype. V is TRBV6-1 and J is TRBJ2-7; tentative D call: TRBD1 (6 bases). Germline CDR1 is MNHNS and CDR2 is SASEGT. This CDR3 spans 14 amino acids. Trimming left V 5 bases short and J 0 bases short, with 11 bases between. CDR3 in amino acids: CASSRTASSYEQYF. CDR3 bases: TGTGCCAGCAGTCGGACAGCAAGCTCCTACGAGCAGTACTTC.

This clonotype was recorded at least ten times. The CDR3 here is CASSVEERQTQYF. The CDR3 nucleotides read TGCGCCAGCTCCGTTGAGGAGAGGCAGACCCAGTACTTC. This chain uses TRBV5-1 with TRBJ2-5; D remains unclear. The CDR3 runs 13 residues. Looked up from germline, CDR1 is SGHRS and CDR2 is YFSETQ. The V end lost 7 bases, the J end lost 6 bases, and 16 bases lay between the germline ends.

There are many counts of this clonotype. The chain recombines TRBV5-1 with TRBJ1-4; weak D call: TRBD1 (5 bases). Per the germline V gene, CDR1 is SGHRS and CDR2 is YFSETQ. The CDR3 contains 13 residues. The germline V and J ends were trimmed by 3 bases and 10 bases, with 13 bases remaining between them. The CDR3 bases are TGCGCCAGCAGCTCCCAGGGATCGGGAAAACTGTTTTTT. As protein: CASSSQGSGKLFF.

This clonotype was counted many times. This chain links TRBV20-1 with TRBJ1-5; D is possibly TRBD1 (5 bases). The CDR3 consists of 14 residues. V lost 3 bases, J lost 2 bases, and 11 bases lay in between. CDR1 and CDR2 from the germline V gene are DFQATT and SNEGSKA (reference sequence). CDR3 residues: CSARAGQRNQPQHF. DNA of the CDR3: TGCAGTGCTAGGGCAGGGCAACGCAATCAGCCCCAGCATTTT.

Ten or more counts support this clonotype. The chain employs TRBV5-1 and TRBJ2-3; 9 positions match TRBD2. The V gene's germline CDR1 is SGHRS and CDR2 YFSETQ. The CDR3 runs to 17 residues. V lost 3 bases, J lost 4 bases, and 12 bases stayed unmatched. CDR3 in amino acids: CASSSIISGSGSDTQYF. DNA for the CDR3: TGCGCCAGCAGCTCGATTATTAGCGGGAGTGGGTCAGATACGCAGTATTTT.

At least ten counts were recorded for this clonotype. The rearrangement uses TRBV7-8 and TRBJ2-7; 13 bases line up with TRBD2. This CDR3 spans 15 amino acids. J gave up 4 bases and V 5 bases, and 5 bases lay outside the gene matches. CDR1 SGHVS and CDR2 FQNEAQ come from the germline V gene. The CDR3: CASSDGLAGVYEQYF. The CDR3 nucleotides are TGTGCCAGCAGCGACGGACTAGCGGGAGTATACGAGCAGTACTTC.

The CDR3 sequence: CASSPGQGEQYF. For the CDR3, the DNA is TGTGCCAGCTCACCAGGACAAGGGGAGCAGTACTTC. This sequence joins TRBV18 and TRBJ2-7; tentative D call: TRBD1 (5 bases). Germline V CDR1 and CDR2: KGHSH, LQKENI. CDR3 length: 12 amino acids. V shed 2 bases and J shed 7 bases, with 9 bases lying between them.

This chain connects TRBV5-1 to TRBJ2-2; 9 bases agree with TRBD1. Germline CDR1 and CDR2: SGHRS and YFSETQ. The CDR3 loop spans 15 amino acids. V trimming: 4 bases; J trimming: 3 bases; junction bases outside the gene matches: 4. CDR3 in DNA: TGCGCCAGCAGCCGAGGACAGGGGTACACCGGGGAGCTGTTTTTT. As protein: CASSRGQGYTGELFF.

The chain recombines TRBV19 with TRBJ2-3; perhaps TRBD2 as D (5 bases). The CDR3 has 16 amino acids. Germline CDR1 and CDR2: LNHDA and SQIVND (reference sequence). Trimming left V 1 base short and J 4 bases short, with 15 bases between. CDR3 in amino acids: CASSIGRGIDADTQYF. In DNA, the CDR3 is TGTGCCAGTAGTATAGGGAGAGGGATAGACGCAGATACGCAGTATTTT.

Many counts were recorded for this clonotype. This chain uses TRBV6-9 with TRBJ1-1; TRBD1 might be the D (5 bases). The CDR3 length is 16 residues. The V gene lost 4 bases and the J gene lost 0 bases, with 15 bases spanning the gap. Looked up from germline, CDR1 is MNHGY and CDR2 is SVAAGI. The CDR3 sequence: CASSWSMRGLNTEAFF. CDR3 in DNA: TGTGCCAGCAGTTGGTCTATGAGGGGCTTGAACACTGAAGCTTTCTTT.

Worth noting for this clonotype: Possible read error: a much larger clone is one base away. This chain links TRBV4-1 with TRBJ1-2; D remains ambiguous. The CDR3 length is 15 residues. The V end lost 0 bases, the J end lost 4 bases, and 12 bases lay between the germline ends. Per the germline V gene, CDR1 is MGHRA and CDR2 is YSYEKL. The chain's CDR3 is CASSQDPARVYGYTF. DNA for the CDR3: TGCGCCAGCAGCCAAGATCCGGCAAGGGTCTATGGCTACACCTTC.

This clonotype was observed many times. The chain couples TRBV5-4 to TRBJ2-1; D not certain. This CDR3 has 14 amino acids. V was clipped by 4 bases and J by 4 bases, with 12 bases between them. The germline V gene encodes CDR1 SGHNT and CDR2 YYREEE (reference sequence). The CDR3 coding sequence is TGTGCCAGCAGCGGCAACGAAATATACAATGAGCAGTTCTTC. It yields the protein CASSGNEIYNEQFF.

This clonotype was seen many times. The chain combines TRBV14 with TRBJ2-3; weak D call: TRBD2 (5 bases). Germline V gene data show CDR1 as SGHDN and CDR2 as FVKESK. The V and J ends lost 2 bases and 5 bases respectively, with 8 bases between them. This CDR3 spans 13 amino acids. CDR3 loop: CASSQLRGDTQYF. The CDR3 DNA follows: TGTGCCAGCAGCCAACTACGGGGAGATACGCAGTATTTT. Variable domain in full (rest from reference TRBV14 and TRBJ2-3): EAGVTQFPSHSVIEKGQTVTLRCDPISGHDNLYWYRRVMGKEIKFLLHFVKESKQDESGMPNNRFLAERTGGTYSTLKVQPAELEDSGVYFCASSQLRGDTQYFGPGTRLTVL.

V is TRBV14 and J is TRBJ2-5, with a possible D match to TRBD1 (6 bases). Deletions cut 1 base from V and 5 bases from J, with 14 bases between. The CDR3 is 15 residues long. Germline V lookup: CDR1 SGHDN, CDR2 FVKESK. The CDR3 DNA reads TGTGCCAGCAGCCAAGCCCGGGACATGCGGGAGACCCAGTACTTC. Amino acid sequence: CASSQARDMRETQYF.

CDR3 protein: CASSSGTLSYEQYF. The CDR3 DNA is TGTGCCAGCAGTTCAGGGACATTGAGCTACGAGCAGTACTTC. The chain employs TRBV6-2 or TRBV6-3 and TRBJ2-7; the D gene is possibly TRBD1 (6 bases). The CDR3 totals 14 residues. Germline assignment: CDR1 MNHEY and CDR2 SVGEGT. Trimming left V 4 bases short and J 3 bases short, with 13 bases between.

This clonotype was recorded at least ten times. This chain joins TRBV20-1 and TRBJ1-2; possibly TRBD1 for D (5 bases). The V end lost 0 bases, the J end lost 4 bases, and 15 bases lay between the germline ends. Germline values: CDR1 DFQATT, CDR2 SNEGSKA (reference sequence). This CDR3 comprises 15 residues. CDR3 in amino acids: CSARDGGSRSYGYTF. CDR3 bases: TGCAGTGCTAGAGATGGGGGGTCTCGGTCCTATGGCTACACCTTC.

V gene TRBV30 combines with J gene TRBJ2-7; 7 bases line up with TRBD1. There are 12 residues in the CDR3. J lost 5 bases, V lost 4 bases, and 5 bases had no gene match. CDR1 and CDR2 from the germline V gene are GTSNPN and SVGIG (reference sequence). The chain's CDR3 is CAWKDRLHEQYF. Here the CDR3 DNA reads TGTGCCTGGAAGGACAGGCTCCACGAGCAGTACTTC.

This clonotype was seen many times. The gene calls are TRBV11-2 and TRBJ2-7; 11 bases map to TRBD2. The CDR3 sequence is 14 residues long. The germline V gene encodes CDR1 SGHAT and CDR2 FQNNGV. V shed 5 bases, J shed 5 bases, and the junction held 5 bases outside the gene matches. This CDR3 is CASSPLAGVDEQYF. DNA of the CDR3: TGTGCCAGCAGCCCACTAGCGGGGGTCGACGAGCAGTACTTC.

On this clonotype: One base separates it from a far larger clone, so it is likely a read error. The chain employs TRBV28 and TRBJ1-5; TRBD1 might be the D (6 bases). This CDR3 has 14 amino acids. V was shortened by 3 bases and J by 11 bases, with 17 bases between the two germline ends. The germline CDR1 and CDR2 sequences are MDHEN and SYDVKM. As DNA, the CDR3 is TGTGCCAGCAGTTTCCGTAGGGGGGGGCAGTCCCAGCATTTT. It encodes CASSFRRGGQSQHF. The whole variable domain, filled in from reference TRBV28 and TRBJ1-5, reads DVKVTQSSRYLVKRTGEKVFLECVQDMDHENMFWYRQDPGLGLRLIYFSYDVKMKEKGDIPEGYSVSREKKERFSLILESASTNQTSMYLCASSFRRGGQSQHFGDGTRLSIL.